This TCR beta chain is drawn from a study of patients and donors after allogeneic stem cell transplantation. TCRdb processed the RT-PCR reads anew with MiXCR; each CDR3 protein has one entry. Counted here are approximately 220,000 distinct CDR3 sequences, 38% occurring once; the ten biggest clones make up roughly 12%. This clonotype was counted a few times. The receptor comes from a human donor who was either an allogeneic HSCT recipient or a stem cell or donor lymphocyte infusion donor (not recorded which). It is not recorded whose cells these are; they may come from a transplant donor. What was sequenced was blood, either unsorted or a sorted T cell fraction (not recorded which).

CDR3 coding DNA: TGTGCCAGCAGTTTAGTTCCGGGGACGGGAAACATTCAGTACTTC. Amino acid sequence: CASSLVPGTGNIQYF. The V and J genes are TRBV12-3 or TRBV12-4 and TRBJ2-4; D may match TRBD1 or TRBD2 (5 bases each). The CDR3 is made up of 15 amino acids. Trimming shortened V by 1 base and J by 6 bases, and 13 bases separated the two germline ends.